Included here is one TCR beta chain sequence, with context. Its antigen is unknown. The sample belongs to a study of shared clonotypes between healthy human individuals. The germline V gene has CDR1 SQVTM and CDR2 ANQGSEA. The CDR3 runs to 13 residues. Study conclusions and caveats: Among non-shared clonotypes, generation probabilities were lower than among those shared by all four donors.

Assay used: immunoSEQ multiplex PCR; TCRdb lists only in-frame clones, some missing. Counted here are over a million clones, roughly 74% occurring once; the ten biggest clones make up 0.6% to 0.7%. The sequence was collected from a man aged 18 to 30 in good health. Some clones in this sample may be carry-over from other donors' samples. The chain employs TRBV29-1 and TRBJ2-7; the D is unclear. The J call is doubtful: the DNA matches TRBJ2-5 better. What was sequenced was memory CD4+ T cells from PBMCs. This sample's subset: CD45RA-negative fraction. Written as DNA, the CDR3 is TGCAGCGTTGGTTATCAAATCCAAGAGACCCAGTACTTC. Translation gives CSVGYQIQETQYF.